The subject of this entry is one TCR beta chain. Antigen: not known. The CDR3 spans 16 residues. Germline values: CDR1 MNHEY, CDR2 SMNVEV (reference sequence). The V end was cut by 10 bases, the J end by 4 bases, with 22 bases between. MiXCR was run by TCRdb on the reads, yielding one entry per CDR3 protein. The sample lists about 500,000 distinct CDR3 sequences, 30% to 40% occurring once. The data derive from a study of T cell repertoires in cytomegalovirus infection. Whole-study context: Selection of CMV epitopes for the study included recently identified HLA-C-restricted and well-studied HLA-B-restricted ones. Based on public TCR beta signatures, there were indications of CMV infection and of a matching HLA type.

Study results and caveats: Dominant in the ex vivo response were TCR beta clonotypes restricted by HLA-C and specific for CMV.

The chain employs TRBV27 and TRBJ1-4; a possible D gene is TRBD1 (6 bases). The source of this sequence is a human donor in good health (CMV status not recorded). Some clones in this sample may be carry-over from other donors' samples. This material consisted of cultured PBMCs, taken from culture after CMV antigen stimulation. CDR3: CATPYRTEQYNEKLFF. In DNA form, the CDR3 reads TGTGCCACCCCTTACAGGACAGAGCAATATAATGAAAAACTGTTTTTT.